This is a list of T cell receptor beta chains from one sample in a study of cytomegalovirus exposure and HLA in healthy donors. TCRdb's copy holds only in-frame clones and misses some; the assay was immunoSEQ multiplex PCR. The sample yields 150,000 to 200,000 clones, around four fifths seen once. Sequenced input: PBMCs. These receptors all stem from a man between 18 and 35 years old in good health and CMV-seropositive. The CDR3 runs from the conserved cysteine through the conserved F or W. Fields, in order: CDR3 protein, CDR3 DNA, D gene, clone size, J gene, V gene. A D gene is named only where the DNA matches it firmly. Size values are once, few and many counts, or a class for expanded clones, and some rows have none.

CDR3 protein: CASSGGLVAGELFF; CDR3 DNA: TGCGCCAGCAGTGGGGGACTAGTGGCCGGGGAGCTGTTTTTT; D gene: TRBD2; clone size: NA; J gene: TRBJ2-2; V gene: TRBV10-1
CDR3 protein: CASSPRDRGAYNEQFF; CDR3 DNA: TGTGCCAGCTCACCGAGGGACAGGGGAGCCTACAATGAGCAGTTCTTC; D gene: TRBD1; clone size: NA; J gene: TRBJ2-1; V gene: TRBV18
CDR3 protein: CATSLGGSGANVLTF; CDR3 DNA: TGTGCCACCAGCTTGGGGGGCTCTGGGGCCAACGTCCTGACTTTC; D gene: NA; clone size: NA; J gene: TRBJ2-6; V gene: TRBV15
CDR3 protein: CASSEVTVTPGELFF; CDR3 DNA: TGTGCCAGCAGTGAAGTGACAGTTACTCCCGGGGAGCTGTTTTTT; D gene: NA; clone size: once; J gene: TRBJ2-2; V gene: TRBV2
CDR3 protein: CASSPGGGRAETQYF; CDR3 DNA: TGTGCCAGCAGCCCCGGCGGCGGGAGGGCGGAGACCCAGTACTTC; D gene: TRBD2; clone size: NA; J gene: TRBJ2-5; V gene: TRBV5-4
CDR3 protein: CASSLVTGGGYTF; CDR3 DNA: TGTGCCAGCAGCTTAGTTACGGGGGGAGGCTACACCTTC; D gene: NA; clone size: NA; J gene: TRBJ1-2; V gene: TRBV7-2
CDR3 protein: CASSAEQGVNTEAFF; CDR3 DNA: TGTGCCAGTAGTGCCGAACAGGGGGTGAACACTGAAGCTTTCTTT; D gene: TRBD1; clone size: NA; J gene: TRBJ1-1; V gene: TRBV19
CDR3 protein: CASSAGGSHEQYF; CDR3 DNA: TGTGCCAGCAGTGCAGGGGGCTCCCACGAGCAGTACTTC; D gene: TRBD1; clone size: NA; J gene: TRBJ2-7; V gene: TRBV27
CDR3 protein: CASSLQENTEAFF; CDR3 DNA: TGTGCCAGCAGCTTGCAGGAGAACACTGAAGCTTTCTTT; D gene: NA; clone size: NA; J gene: TRBJ1-1; V gene: TRBV7-8
CDR3 protein: CAGTQGPYSNQPQHF; CDR3 DNA: TGTGCCGGTACGCAGGGGCCTTATAGCAATCAGCCCCAGCATTTT; D gene: NA; clone size: NA; J gene: TRBJ1-5; V gene: TRBV30
CDR3 protein: CASSLGGISTDTQYF; CDR3 DNA: TGTGCCAGCAGTTTGGGCGGGATCAGCACAGATACGCAGTATTTT; D gene: NA; clone size: NA; J gene: TRBJ2-3; V gene: TRBV27
CDR3 protein: CAASPGGETQYF; CDR3 DNA: TGTGCTGCCAGTCCCGGGGGGGAGACCCAGTACTTC; D gene: TRBD2; clone size: NA; J gene: TRBJ2-5; V gene: TRBV30
CDR3 protein: CASSVEYRNTEAFF; CDR3 DNA: TGTGCCAGCAGTGTTGAATACAGGAACACTGAAGCTTTCTTT; D gene: NA; clone size: NA; J gene: TRBJ1-1; V gene: TRBV6-1
CDR3 protein: CASSQGPGNANTEAFF; CDR3 DNA: TGCGCCAGCAGCCAAGGGCCCGGGAATGCGAACACTGAAGCTTTCTTT; D gene: NA; clone size: NA; J gene: TRBJ1-1; V gene: TRBV4-1
CDR3 protein: CASSQPGQGAMRNTEAFF; CDR3 DNA: TGTGCCAGCAGCCAGCCCGGACAGGGGGCTATGAGGAACACTGAAGCTTTCTTT; D gene: TRBD1; clone size: few; J gene: TRBJ1-1; V gene: TRBV7-9
CDR3 protein: CASSQEGVERAWETQYF; CDR3 DNA: TGCGCCAGCAGCCAAGAAGGGGTAGAGCGGGCCTGGGAGACCCAGTACTTC; D gene: NA; clone size: NA; J gene: TRBJ2-5; V gene: TRBV4-1
CDR3 protein: CASSLGGEEAFF; CDR3 DNA: TGTGCCAGCAGCTTGGGGGGGGAGGAGGCTTTCTTT; D gene: NA; clone size: NA; J gene: TRBJ1-1; V gene: TRBV5-6
CDR3 protein: CASSLGSEPNTEAFF; CDR3 DNA: TGCGCCAGCAGCTTGGGTTCCGAGCCGAACACTGAAGCTTTCTTT; D gene: NA; clone size: once; J gene: TRBJ1-1; V gene: TRBV5-1
CDR3 protein: CASSDWRGPTYEQYF; CDR3 DNA: TGTGCCAGCAGTGACTGGCGGGGCCCAACCTACGAGCAGTACTTC; D gene: NA; clone size: NA; J gene: TRBJ2-7; V gene: TRBV2
CDR3 protein: CASSPERLTDTQYF; CDR3 DNA: TGCGCCAGCAGCCCAGAACGCCTCACAGATACGCAGTATTTT; D gene: NA; clone size: NA; J gene: TRBJ2-3; V gene: TRBV5-1
CDR3 protein: CASSLASGRIGLQETQYF; CDR3 DNA: TGTGCCAGCAGCTTGGCCAGCGGGAGGATAGGACTGCAAGAGACCCAGTACTTC; D gene: TRBD2; clone size: NA; J gene: TRBJ2-5; V gene: TRBV7-6
CDR3 protein: CASSLAGPGLGYGYTF; CDR3 DNA: TGTGCCAGCAGCTTAGCTGGTCCGGGACTAGGCTATGGCTACACCTTC; D gene: NA; clone size: NA; J gene: TRBJ1-2; V gene: TRBV7-2
CDR3 protein: CASGLSLLQETQYF; CDR3 DNA: TGTGCTAGTGGTTTGAGTCTACTCCAAGAGACCCAGTACTTC; D gene: NA; clone size: medium-sized; J gene: TRBJ2-5; V gene: TRBV12-5
CDR3 protein: CASSLLAGGYEQYF; CDR3 DNA: TGTGCCAGCAGTCTTCTAGCGGGAGGTTACGAGCAGTACTTC; D gene: TRBD2; clone size: once; J gene: TRBJ2-7; V gene: TRBV28
CDR3 protein: CASSLASGSYYEQYF; CDR3 DNA: TGTGCCAGCAGCTTGGCTAGCGGGAGTTATTACGAGCAGTACTTC; D gene: TRBD2; clone size: NA; J gene: TRBJ2-7; V gene: TRBV5-4
CDR3 protein: CASLWTGAPEKLFF; CDR3 DNA: TGTGCCAGCCTATGGACAGGTGCACCTGAAAAACTGTTTTTT; D gene: TRBD1; clone size: NA; J gene: TRBJ1-4; V gene: TRBV2
CDR3 protein: CATSRDRQTNEKLFF; CDR3 DNA: TGTGCCACCAGCAGAGATCGACAGACTAATGAAAAACTGTTTTTT; D gene: NA; clone size: NA; J gene: TRBJ1-4; V gene: TRBV15
CDR3 protein: CASSQGTGSNQPQHF; CDR3 DNA: TGTGCCAGCAGCCAAGGGACAGGGAGCAATCAGCCCCAGCATTTT; D gene: TRBD1; clone size: NA; J gene: TRBJ1-5; V gene: TRBV4-2
CDR3 protein: CASSDEVNEQFF; CDR3 DNA: TGTGCCAGCAGTGATGAGGTGAATGAGCAGTTCTTC; D gene: NA; clone size: NA; J gene: TRBJ2-1; V gene: TRBV6-1
CDR3 protein: CASSDRSYSGYTF; CDR3 DNA: TGTGCCAGCAGTGATAGATCTTACTCGGGCTACACCTTC; D gene: NA; clone size: NA; J gene: TRBJ1-2; V gene: TRBV6-1
CDR3 protein: CASSLYRASETQYF; CDR3 DNA: TGTGCCAGCAGTTTATACAGGGCGAGCGAGACCCAGTACTTC; D gene: NA; clone size: NA; J gene: TRBJ2-5; V gene: TRBV27
CDR3 protein: CASSLWPGTGGSYEQYF; CDR3 DNA: TGTGCCAGCAGCTTATGGCCCGGGACAGGGGGCTCTTACGAGCAGTACTTC; D gene: TRBD1; clone size: once; J gene: TRBJ2-7; V gene: TRBV7-9
CDR3 protein: CSATGGGIFF; CDR3 DNA: TGCAGCGCAACAGGGGGCGGAATTTTCTTT; D gene: TRBD1; clone size: few; J gene: TRBJ1-1; V gene: TRBV29-1
CDR3 protein: CASSLGGYEQYF; CDR3 DNA: TGTGCCAGCAGCTTGGGAGGGTACGAGCAGTACTTC; D gene: NA; clone size: few; J gene: TRBJ2-7; V gene: TRBV5-6
CDR3 protein: CASSLTSGRAETQYF; CDR3 DNA: TGTGCCAGCAGCTTAACTAGCGGGAGGGCGGAGACCCAGTACTTC; D gene: TRBD2; clone size: NA; J gene: TRBJ2-5; V gene: TRBV7-2
CDR3 protein: CASSLGWGGTADTQYF; CDR3 DNA: TGTGCCAGCAGTTTGGGGTGGGGGGGTACCGCAGATACGCAGTATTTT; D gene: TRBD2; clone size: NA; J gene: TRBJ2-3; V gene: TRBV28
CDR3 protein: CASSEGGGGYNEQFF; CDR3 DNA: TGTGCCAGCAGTGAGGGAGGGGGAGGATACAATGAGCAGTTCTTC; D gene: NA; clone size: NA; J gene: TRBJ2-1; V gene: TRBV2
CDR3 protein: CASSFSSYEQYF; CDR3 DNA: TGTGCCAGCAGCTTCTCCTCCTACGAGCAGTACTTC; D gene: NA; clone size: NA; J gene: TRBJ2-7; V gene: TRBV5-5
CDR3 protein: CASSLGGGPKETQYF; CDR3 DNA: TGTGCCAGCAGCTTAGGAGGGGGACCTAAAGAGACCCAGTACTTC; D gene: NA; clone size: once; J gene: TRBJ2-5; V gene: TRBV7-8
CDR3 protein: CASSYGLAGGTGELFF; CDR3 DNA: TGTGCCAGCAGTTATGGACTAGCGGGAGGCACCGGGGAGCTGTTTTTT; D gene: TRBD2; clone size: NA; J gene: TRBJ2-2; V gene: TRBV6-5
CDR3 protein: CASSDGTENTGELFF; CDR3 DNA: TGTGCCAGCAGTGATGGGACAGAAAACACCGGGGAGCTGTTTTTT; D gene: TRBD1; clone size: NA; J gene: TRBJ2-2; V gene: TRBV2
CDR3 protein: CASSFGDTQYF; CDR3 DNA: TGTGCCAGCAGCTTCGGTGATACGCAGTATTTT; D gene: NA; clone size: NA; J gene: TRBJ2-3; V gene: TRBV7-2
CDR3 protein: CASSFPDRATEAFF; CDR3 DNA: TGCGCCAGCAGCTTCCCCGACAGGGCGACTGAAGCTTTCTTT; D gene: TRBD1; clone size: NA; J gene: TRBJ1-1; V gene: TRBV5-1
CDR3 protein: CASSLADQGGSGELFF; CDR3 DNA: TGCGCCAGCAGCTTGGCCGACCAGGGCGGGAGCGGGGAGCTGTTTTTT; D gene: TRBD2; clone size: NA; J gene: TRBJ2-2; V gene: TRBV5-1
CDR3 protein: CASSVDGRVPIGDTQYF; CDR3 DNA: TGTGCCAGCAGTGTTGACGGGAGGGTCCCAATTGGGGATACGCAGTATTTT; D gene: TRBD2; clone size: few; J gene: TRBJ2-3; V gene: TRBV2
CDR3 protein: CASSAADRGYGYTF; CDR3 DNA: TGTGCCAGCAGCGCCGCGGACAGGGGCTATGGCTACACCTTC; D gene: TRBD1; clone size: NA; J gene: TRBJ1-2; V gene: TRBV7-9
CDR3 protein: CASMRLAGRDTQYF; CDR3 DNA: TGTGCCAGCATGCGACTAGCGGGAAGAGATACGCAGTATTTT; D gene: TRBD2; clone size: NA; J gene: TRBJ2-3; V gene: TRBV27
CDR3 protein: CASSYRFTEAFF; CDR3 DNA: TGTGCCAGCAGTTATCGTTTCACTGAAGCTTTCTTT; D gene: NA; clone size: NA; J gene: TRBJ1-1; V gene: TRBV6-5
CDR3 protein: CASSYSQGAAVGYTF; CDR3 DNA: TGTGCCAGCAGTTACTCGCAGGGGGCGGCCGTCGGCTACACCTTC; D gene: TRBD1; clone size: NA; J gene: TRBJ1-2; V gene: TRBV6-6
CDR3 protein: CASSSSNSAYEQYF; CDR3 DNA: TGTGCCAGCAGCTCCTCGAATAGCGCCTACGAGCAGTACTTC; D gene: NA; clone size: NA; J gene: TRBJ2-7; V gene: TRBV7-2
CDR3 protein: CASSLNAGSSTDTQYF; CDR3 DNA: TGCGCCAGCAGCTTGAATGCGGGAAGTAGCACAGATACGCAGTATTTT; D gene: NA; clone size: NA; J gene: TRBJ2-3; V gene: TRBV5-1
CDR3 protein: CASSQGGGWEQFF; CDR3 DNA: TGCGCCAGCAGCCAAGGGGGAGGTTGGGAGCAGTTCTTC; D gene: NA; clone size: NA; J gene: TRBJ2-1; V gene: TRBV4-1
CDR3 protein: CASSFRAGVTDTQYF; CDR3 DNA: TGTGCCAGCAGCTTTCGAGCGGGAGTCACAGATACGCAGTATTTT; D gene: TRBD2; clone size: few; J gene: TRBJ2-3; V gene: TRBV9
CDR3 protein: CASTNLPTALGGPQHF; CDR3 DNA: TGTGCCAGTACCAACCTCCCCACGGCGTTGGGGGGACCCCAGCATTTT; D gene: NA; clone size: NA; J gene: TRBJ1-5; V gene: TRBV19
CDR3 protein: CASRRDERGELFF; CDR3 DNA: TGTGCCAGCAGGCGGGACGAAAGGGGGGAGCTGTTTTTT; D gene: NA; clone size: NA; J gene: TRBJ2-2; V gene: TRBV25-1
CDR3 protein: CASSPKGGNTGELFF; CDR3 DNA: TGTGCCAGCAGCCCCAAAGGGGGGAACACCGGGGAGCTGTTTTTT; D gene: NA; clone size: NA; J gene: TRBJ2-2; V gene: TRBV5-4
CDR3 protein: CASSLGRGLGNTIYF; CDR3 DNA: TGTGCCAGCAGCCTAGGGAGGGGGCTTGGAAACACCATATATTTT; D gene: TRBD1; clone size: NA; J gene: TRBJ1-3; V gene: TRBV7-2
CDR3 protein: CASQDYPGELFF; CDR3 DNA: TGTGCCAGTCAAGACTATCCCGGGGAGCTGTTTTTT; D gene: NA; clone size: NA; J gene: TRBJ2-2; V gene: TRBV19
CDR3 protein: CASSLDRGRFEQYF; CDR3 DNA: TGTGCCAGCAGCTTGGACAGGGGAAGATTCGAGCAGTACTTC; D gene: TRBD1; clone size: NA; J gene: TRBJ2-7; V gene: TRBV5-6